This T cell receptor beta chain was observed in a study of Ad26.COV2.S vaccination and SARS-CoV-2 variants. The CDR3 is 14 amino acids. The germline V gene encodes CDR1 MNHEY and CDR2 SVGEGT. After removal of 6 bases from V and 3 bases from J, the junction contained 6 bases not matched to a gene. Sequencing used immunoSEQ multiplex PCR; TCRdb keeps in-frame clones, though not all of them. Of 410,000 or so clones listed, 92% are singletons. Treatment reported: about 20 received Ad26.COV2.S at low or high dose, single or two shots; about five received placebo; per-sample allocation not given. Day 63 after the first vaccine or placebo injection was the time point for sampling.

J is TRBJ2-7 and V is TRBV6-2 or TRBV6-3; 9 nucleotides line up with TRBD1. Sequenced here: peripheral blood, sampled in a trial of Ad26.COV2.S vaccine versus placebo. This TCR came from a person aged 18-60 years who received the Ad26.COV2.S COVID-19 vaccine or a placebo. The CDR3 DNA follows: TGTGCCAGCAGCCCAACGGACAGGGGCTACGAGCAGTACTTC. Encoded protein: CASSPTDRGYEQYF.